This TCR beta chain appears in the sequencing data of a study of T cell responses to AZD1222 COVID-19 vaccine. Study at large: The analysis combined second doses at about 4 or about 12 weeks.

This CDR3 contains 15 residues. With 8 bases clipped from V and 2 bases from J, the junction kept 3 bases outside the gene matches. Germline values: CDR1 LGHDT, CDR2 YNNKEL (reference sequence). Using immunoSEQ multiplex PCR, the repertoire was profiled, and TCRdb retains in-frame clones only, with some absent. This sample has over 100,000 clones, with 88% found just once. The chain employs TRBV3-1 (or the pseudogene TRBV3-2) and TRBJ2-6; 10 bases map to TRBD2. Sequences were derived from peripheral blood, sampled on day 0 of AZD1222 vaccination. This clonotype originated in an adult in good health. The CDR3 spells CASSLAGAGANVLTF. The CDR3 region has the DNA TGTGCCAGCTCCCTAGCGGGGGCTGGGGCCAACGTCCTGACTTTC.